This T cell receptor (beta chain) is drawn from a study of blood T cell repertoires in COVID-19. The V end lost 0 bases, the J end lost 3 bases, and 6 bases lay between the germline ends. This CDR3 region has 13 residues. Germline assignment: CDR1 SGDLS and CDR2 YYNGEE. The table lists this clone with a count of one. Generated by immunoSEQ multiplex PCR, the TCRdb table keeps only in-frame clones and is missing some. Here the sample spans 100,000 to 150,000 clones, almost 90% being singletons. The chain is built from TRBV9 and TRBJ1-1; maybe TRBD1 (5 bases). The TCR sequence derives from a woman between 45 and 60 years old with active or convalescent COVID-19. Sample: peripheral blood. The CDR3 coding sequence is TGTGCCAGCAGCGTAGCGGGGGACACTGAAGCTTTCTTT. It codes for CASSVAGDTEAFF.